The sequence of this TCR beta chain was determined in a study of CD8+CD57+ T cells in acquired aplastic anemia. TCR beta VDJ and CDR3 profiles were obtained from a genomic DNA template. From the reads, TCRdb called clonotypes with MiXCR, one entry per CDR3 protein. The sample holds about 190,000 distinct CDR3 sequences, 64% seen once. This CDR3 spans 15 amino acids. In germline, CDR1 is SGDLS, CDR2 YYNGEE. With 3 bases removed from V and 2 bases from J, the gap between germline ends came to 14 bases. Sequencing was done on a sample of sorted CD4+, CD8+, or CD8+CD57+ T cells (not recorded which) from PBMCs. The rearrangement uses TRBV9 and TRBJ1-1; perhaps TRBD1 as D (6 bases). The clonotype comes from a human donor with severe aplastic anemia or a healthy control (not recorded which). The CDR3: CASSAWGQGNTEAFF. The CDR3 coding sequence is TGTGCCAGCAGCGCGTGGGGGCAGGGAAACACTGAAGCTTTCTTT.